The clone carrying this TCR beta chain was detected only a few times. These data are taken from a study of blood T cell repertoires in COVID-19. V lost 0 bases to trimming and J lost 0 bases, with 12 bases between them. The CDR3 has 16 residues. The germline V gene has CDR1 SGHRS and CDR2 YFSETQ. Methods used by the authors: Scientists estimated how many nucleated cells there were by amplifying reference gene primers. Measured with immunoSEQ multiplex PCR; TCRdb has only the in-frame clones, and not every one. V and J calls and clone size are copied from that table; D and trimming were computed from the DNA. Of roughly 250,000 clones listed, approximately 85% are singletons. The Seattle site enrolled patients during active infection and followed them longitudinally.

This chain joins TRBV5-1 and TRBJ1-1, with D possibly being TRBD1 (5 bases). The source material was peripheral blood. This sequence originates from a human donor with COVID-19, enrolled during active disease. The donor label of this sample is uncertain. The CDR3 bases are TGCGCCAGCAGCTTGGTTCCAGGGCAGGTGAACACTGAAGCTTTCTTT. Protein sequence: CASSLVPGQVNTEAFF.